This T cell receptor beta chain was recovered during a study of CD8+ T cells in alopecia areata. Turning to the study itself: Patients in the treated group were given tofacitinib by mouth, 5 to 10 mg twice a day. Study-level points and caveats: Scalp sample data also include resident alphabeta T cells from normal skin.

Following extraction, RNA underwent reverse transcription to cDNA, which served as the sequencing template. The protocol was immunoSEQ multiplex PCR, while the TCRdb copy is restricted to in-frame clones and leaves out a portion. The repertoire consists of about 130,000 clones, with approximately 58% occurring once and the leading ten covering roughly 4.8%. For this clone: Antigen: not known.

Germline CDR1 MNHNY, CDR2 SVGAGI (reference sequence). Trimming removed 8 bases at V and 2 bases at J, with 13 bases between. CDR3 length: 13 amino acids. Sequencing was performed on CD4+ T cells sorted from blood, taken at week 0. The V and J genes are TRBV6-6 and TRBJ2-7, with no clear D. The TCR comes from a human donor with alopecia areata. In DNA, the CDR3 is TGTGCCAGCTTCCGGGCCGACACCTACGAGCAGTACTTC. It specifies CASFRADTYEQYF.